The T cell receptor beta chain under discussion was sequenced for a study of T-cell reconstitution after alpha-beta-depleted transplantation in children. Points from the study as a whole: Diversity and T-cell counts at one year after transplant derived mostly from new T cells.

Unique molecular identifiers were used to barcode this TCRbeta library. TCRdb re-derived calls from the PCR reads in MiXCR, one entry per CDR3 protein. The data hold roughly 17,000 distinct CDR3 sequences, with 9.5% to 15% observed a single time. This clonotype was detected many times. Its antigen is as yet unknown. V trimming: 4 bases; J trimming: 2 bases; junction bases outside the gene matches: 7. The CDR3 consists of 16 residues. Germline V gives CDR1 SEHNR, CDR2 FQNEAQ (reference sequence). This chain connects TRBV7-9 to TRBJ1-5; 8 bases fit TRBD1. Sequencing used PBMCs, mostly from graft donor cells, obtained 180 days after TCRalphabeta/CD19-depleted stem cell transplant. The TCR comes from a boy in the first two years of life who had a stem cell transplant for Wiskott-Aldrich syndrome, so the T cells may come from the graft donor. The CDR3 loop is CASSSPGQGGNQPQHF. The CDR3 coding sequence is TGTGCCAGCAGCTCCCCAGGACAGGGCGGCAATCAGCCCCAGCATTTT.